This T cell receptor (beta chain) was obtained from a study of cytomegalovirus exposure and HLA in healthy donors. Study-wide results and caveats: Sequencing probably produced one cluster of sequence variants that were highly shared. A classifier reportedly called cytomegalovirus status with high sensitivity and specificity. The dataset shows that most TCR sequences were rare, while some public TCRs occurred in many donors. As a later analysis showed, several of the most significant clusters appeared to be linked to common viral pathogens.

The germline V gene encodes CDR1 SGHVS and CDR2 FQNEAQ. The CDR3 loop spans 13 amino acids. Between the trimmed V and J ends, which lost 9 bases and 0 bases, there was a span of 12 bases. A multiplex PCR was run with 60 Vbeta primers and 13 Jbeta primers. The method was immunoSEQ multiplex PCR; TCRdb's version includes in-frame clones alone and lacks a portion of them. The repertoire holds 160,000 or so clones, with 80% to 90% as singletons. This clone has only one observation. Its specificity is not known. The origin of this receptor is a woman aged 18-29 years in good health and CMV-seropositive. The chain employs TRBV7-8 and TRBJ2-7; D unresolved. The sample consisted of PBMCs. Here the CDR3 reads CASERITSYEQYF. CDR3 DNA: TGTGCCAGTGAGAGGATTACCTCCTACGAGCAGTACTTC.